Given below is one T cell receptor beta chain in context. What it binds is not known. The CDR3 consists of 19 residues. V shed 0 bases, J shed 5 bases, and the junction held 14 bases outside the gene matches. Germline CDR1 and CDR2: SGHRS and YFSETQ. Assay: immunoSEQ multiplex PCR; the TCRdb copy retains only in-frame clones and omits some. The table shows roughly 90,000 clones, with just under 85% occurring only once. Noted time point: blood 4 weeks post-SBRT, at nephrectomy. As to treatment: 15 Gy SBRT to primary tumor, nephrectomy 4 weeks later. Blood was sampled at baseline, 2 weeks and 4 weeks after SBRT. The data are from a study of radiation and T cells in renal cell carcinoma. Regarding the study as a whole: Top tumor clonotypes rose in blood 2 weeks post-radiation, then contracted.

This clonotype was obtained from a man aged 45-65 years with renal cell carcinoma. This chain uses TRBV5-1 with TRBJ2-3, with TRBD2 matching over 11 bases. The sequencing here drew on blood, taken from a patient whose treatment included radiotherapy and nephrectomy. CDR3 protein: CASSLEGGLLAGEGDTQYF. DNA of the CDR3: TGCGCCAGCAGCTTGGAGGGGGGACTACTAGCGGGAGAGGGAGATACGCAGTATTTT.